A single sample gave rise to the 13 T cell receptor beta chains below, sequenced in a study of cytomegalovirus exposure and HLA in healthy donors. Researchers ran the PCR with 60 Vbeta and 13 Jbeta primers. Sequenced by immunoSEQ multiplex PCR; TCRdb stores in-frame clones only, minus some. This sample contains approximately 150,000 clones. Sequencing was done on a sample of PBMCs. The receptor set was obtained from a woman aged 40-49 years in good health and CMV-seronegative.

The chain is built from TRBV6-4 and TRBJ2-3, with a possible D match to TRBD1 (5 bases). The V end lost 4 bases, the J end lost 0 bases, and 11 bases lay between the germline ends. The CDR3 runs 15 residues. Germline lookup yields CDR1 MRHNA and CDR2 SNTAGT. The CDR3 protein is CASSGSAGSTDTQYF. In DNA, the CDR3 is TGTGCCAGCAGTGGGTCGGCAGGGAGCACAGATACGCAGTATTTT.

The genes are TRBV18 and TRBJ2-2; TRBD2 matches at 8 bases. The ends lost 3 bases at V and 3 bases at J; junction bases unmatched: 3. There are 15 residues in the CDR3. Germline V gene lookup returns CDR1 KGHSH and CDR2 LQKENI. The CDR3 DNA reads as TGTGCCAGCTCACCTTCGGGGGGGCACACCGGGGAGCTGTTTTTT. Translated, it gives CASSPSGGHTGELFF.

This chain uses TRBV6-5 with TRBJ2-7, with D possibly TRBD2 on 6 matching bases. The CDR3 totals 14 residues. V was pared by 8 bases and J by 4 bases, with 18 bases between. The germline V gene encodes CDR1 MNHEY and CDR2 SVGAGI. The CDR3 DNA sequence: TGTGCCAGCCGACCTACCCCGGGGGTTTACGAGCAGTACTTC. Encoded protein: CASRPTPGVYEQYF.

The chain recombines TRBV5-1 with TRBJ2-5; 10 bases match TRBD1. Germline loops: CDR1 SGHRS, CDR2 YFSETQ. The CDR3 spans 15 residues. V gave up 0 bases and J gave up 1 base; unmatched junction bases: 0. In DNA, the CDR3 is TGCGCCAGCAGCTTGGGGACAGGGGGCCAAGAGACCCAGTACTTC. Translation gives CASSLGTGGQETQYF.

The chain recombines TRBV5-1 with TRBJ1-2; D might be TRBD1 (6 bases). Germline V CDR1 and CDR2: SGHRS, YFSETQ. The CDR3 is made up of 17 amino acids. V was shortened by 4 bases and J by 3 bases, with 22 bases between the two germline ends. DNA of the CDR3: TGCGCCAGCAGCCCCGGGCACACAGGGCGGTCCGACTATGGCTACACCTTC. Translated, it gives CASSPGHTGRSDYGYTF.

This chain links TRBV9 with TRBJ2-3; TRBD2 agrees at 10 bases. The CDR3 loop spans 17 amino acids. Unmatched junction bases numbered 10, after V lost 0 bases and J lost 6 bases. Germline loops: CDR1 SGDLS, CDR2 YYNGEE. CDR3 nucleotide sequence: TGTGCCAGCAGCGTAGCTGCCAGCGGGGGGGCGGGGGATACGCAGTATTTT. Its translation is CASSVAASGGAGDTQYF.

The CDR3 spells CASSLEMNTEAFF. CDR3 bases: TGTGCCAGCAGTTTGGAGATGAACACTGAAGCTTTCTTT. This sequence joins TRBV7-2 and TRBJ1-1; D is unresolved. Per germline, CDR1 SGHTA and CDR2 FQGNSA. V gave up 6 bases and J gave up 0 bases, with 8 bases separating them. The CDR3 consists of 13 residues.

The chain has TRBV29-1 and TRBJ2-2; 8 bases align to TRBD1. Germline CDR1 and CDR2: SQVTM and ANQGSEA. Trimming removed 6 bases from V and 7 bases from J; junction bases left unmatched: 16. The CDR3 is 16 residues long. This chain's CDR3 is CSVQTLTTGANGELFF. The CDR3 DNA reads as TGCAGCGTCCAAACTTTGACGACAGGGGCAAACGGGGAGCTGTTTTTT.

The chain uses TRBV7-9 and TRBJ1-1, with 7 bases that match TRBD1. Germline lookup yields CDR1 SEHNR and CDR2 FQNEAQ (reference sequence). V was pared by 5 bases and J by 1 base, with 7 bases of the junction left unmatched. This CDR3 contains 15 residues. The CDR3 sequence is CASSGRGGPNTEAFF. The CDR3 DNA reads TGTGCCAGCAGCGGGAGAGGGGGCCCGAACACTGAAGCTTTCTTT. Looking up the rest from reference TRBV7-9 and TRBJ1-1 gives the full variable domain: DTGVSQNPRHKITKRGQNVTFRCDPISEHNRLYWYRQTLGQGPEFLTYFQNEAQLEKSRLLSDRFSAERPKGSFSTLEIQRTEQGDSAMYLCASSGRGGPNTEAFFGQGTRLTVV.

The chain carries TRBV16 and TRBJ2-3, with TRBD2 as a possible D gene (5 bases). Trimming pared 1 base from V and 9 bases from J, leaving 14 bases between. CDR1 is KGHSY, CDR2 FQNENV, per germline. The CDR3 runs to 14 residues. The CDR3 coding sequence is TGTGCCAGCAGCCAATTACCGGGATCTGAAACGCAGTATTTT. This sequence encodes CASSQLPGSETQYF.

This chain connects TRBV5-8 to TRBJ2-7; D remains unclear. V lost 4 bases to trimming and J lost 0 bases, with 14 bases between them. Germline CDR1 and CDR2: SGHTS and YDEGEE. The CDR3 is 15 amino acids. The CDR3 region has the DNA TGTGCCAGCAGCGATCAGCAGGCGAGCTCCTACGAGCAGTACGTC. It is translated as CASSDQQASSYEQYV.

The rearrangement uses TRBV5-1 and TRBJ2-2, with 8 bases lining up with TRBD2. The CDR3 is made up of 16 amino acids. Losses at the gene ends were 0 bases for V and 7 bases for J; bases not matched to a gene: 8. The germline CDR1 and CDR2 sequences are SGHRS and YFSETQ. The CDR3: CASSLELAVTGGELFF. The CDR3 region has the DNA TGCGCCAGCAGCTTGGAACTAGCGGTCACGGGCGGGGAGCTGTTTTTT.

The rearrangement links TRBV6-5 to TRBJ1-5, with 9 nucleotides matching TRBD1. This CDR3 spans 15 amino acids. The V gene end was trimmed by 6 bases and the J gene end by 3 bases; junction bases not matched to a gene: 6. Germline values: CDR1 MNHEY, CDR2 SVGAGI. CDR3 in amino acids: CASRRQGGNNQPQHF. CDR3 coding DNA: TGTGCCAGCAGGCGACAGGGGGGGAACAATCAGCCCCAGCATTTT.